A selection of T cell receptor beta chains follows, all from one sample in a study of regulatory T cells in long-lasting Graves disease. TCRdb re-derived calls from the multiplex PCR reads in MiXCR, one entry per CDR3 protein. The sample includes roughly 450,000 distinct CDR3 sequences, around 20% of them seen just once. The input for sequencing was peripheral blood mononuclear cells (PBMCs), taken when the disease was refractory, from a patient treated with antithyroid drugs. Receptors originate from a female donor with Graves disease. CDR3s include the opening cysteine and the closing phenylalanine or tryptophan. Each record gives: J gene, V gene, CDR3 protein.

TRBJ2-6 TRBV5-1 CASSHRGAQSGANVLTF
TRBJ1-6 TRBV11-2 CASSLDAWGIGSPLHF
TRBJ2-1 TRBV11-1 CASSAAEGLGQFF
TRBJ1-1 TRBV6-5 CASSYSPQGLKISEAFF
TRBJ2-2 TRBV28 CASSPGPGELFF
TRBJ2-7 TRBV29-1 CNVAPLAAYEQYF
TRBJ2-7 TRBV7-2 CASSSGTHYYSYEQYF
TRBJ2-3 TRBV7-3 CASSAMAGTQYF
TRBJ2-7 TRBV28 CASSPPSGTGPSYEQYF
TRBJ2-7 TRBV20-1 CSASPITHTSAYEQYF
TRBJ2-3 TRBV20-1 CSARLAGATDTQYF
TRBJ2-7 TRBV7-2 CASSPNSREQYF
TRBJ1-5 TRBV19 CASSIVGPPEPQHF
TRBJ2-5 TRBV20-1 CSALEAGVTLAGVRETQYF
TRBJ2-7 TRBV6-5 CASSYSITSGSTNEQYF
TRBJ1-1 TRBV2 CASSGESNTEAFF
TRBJ2-5 TRBV18 CASSPPVFGETQYF
TRBJ2-2 TRBV7-9 CARVGDSNTGELFF
TRBJ1-1 TRBV9 CASSVEGTMNTEAFF
TRBJ2-7 TRBV11-2 CASSFTDSSYEQYF
TRBJ2-7 TRBV2 CASSEGISGFYEQYF